This entry lists 18 T cell receptor beta chains sequenced from one sample in a study of breast tumors, draining lymph nodes, adjacent tissues. Axillary draining lymph nodes of breast cancer patients supplied the node samples. TCRdb re-called the multiplex PCR reads through MiXCR, storing one row per CDR3 protein. This sample has some 100,000 distinct CDR3 sequences; around 20% occur once, and the top ten carry around 1.2%. The sequencing sample was made of axillary lymph node tissue. Receptors were obtained from a female donor with breast cancer. Some clones in this sample may be carry-over from other donors' samples.

There are many counts of this clonotype. This rearrangement joins TRBV12-3 or TRBV12-4 to TRBJ1-4, with D perhaps TRBD1 (5 bases). The germline V and J ends were trimmed by 6 bases and 5 bases, with 13 bases remaining between them. The CDR3 sequence is 14 residues long. The CDR3 sequence: CASSPDRRNEKLFF. CDR3 nucleotide sequence: TGTGCCAGCAGCCCTGACAGAAGAAATGAAAAACTGTTTTTT.

The chain combines TRBV11-2 with TRBJ2-1; TRBD2 matches 16 bases. Germline assignment: CDR1 SGHAT and CDR2 FQNNGV. J lost 9 bases, V lost 5 bases, and 10 bases had no gene match. CDR3 length: 17 residues. The CDR3 coding sequence is TGTGCCAGCAGCCGAGGGACTAGCGGGAGGGCCTCAGGTGAGCAGTTCTTC. This translates into CASSRGTSGRASGEQFF.

There are many counts of this clonotype. One junction end disagrees with the germline gene, perhaps due to a read error. V is TRBV5-4 and J is TRBJ1-4; a possible D gene is TRBD1 (6 bases). Germline CDR1 reads SGHNT; CDR2 reads YYREEE (reference sequence). The length of the CDR3 is 15 residues. The CDR3, as DNA: TGCGCCAGCAGCTTGGGGCTACAGGGAGAGGAAAAACTGTTTTTT. Protein sequence: CASSLGLQGEEKLFF.

This clonotype appeared many times. This chain connects TRBV2 to TRBJ1-5; 7 nucleotides agree with TRBD1. This CDR3 is 16 amino acids long. Germline lookup yields CDR1 SNHLY and CDR2 FYNNEI. Trimming cost V 3 bases and J 1 base; bases outside gene matches: 6. The chain's CDR3 is CASSETGRASNQPQHF. Written as DNA, the CDR3 is TGTGCCAGCAGTGAGACAGGGCGGGCGAGCAATCAGCCCCAGCATTTT.

The chain uses TRBV5-4 and TRBJ2-2; 8 bases agree with TRBD1. V lost 0 bases to trimming and J lost 5 bases; unmatched junction nucleotides: 6. The CDR3 sequence is 16 residues long. From germline, CDR1 is SGHNT and CDR2 YYREEE (reference sequence). This CDR3 reads CASSLEGQGWTGELFF. DNA for the CDR3: TGTGCCAGCAGCTTGGAAGGACAGGGATGGACCGGGGAGCTGTTTTTT.

In this sample, this clonotype turned up many times. J is TRBJ2-7 and V is TRBV6-1; D is ambiguous. This CDR3 has 13 amino acids. Between the trimmed V and J ends, which lost 4 bases and 6 bases, there was a span of 13 bases. The V gene's germline CDR1 is MNHNS and CDR2 SASEGT. CDR3 bases: TGTGCCAGCAGTGTTGGGCCCCGTGCCGAGCAGTACTTC. This encodes CASSVGPRAEQYF.

This clonotype was seen a handful of times. This chain uses TRBV3-1 with TRBJ2-1; D is ambiguous. The CDR3 extends over 15 amino acids. CDR1 and CDR2 (germline): LGHDT, YNNKEL (reference sequence). Trimming cost V 0 bases and J 9 bases, with 15 bases left between them. CDR3 in DNA: TGTGCCAGCAGCCAAGATCGGGTAGTAATCGGTGAGCAGTTCTTC. Translating it yields CASSQDRVVIGEQFF.

This clonotype has a count of ten or more. V gene TRBV20-1 combines with J gene TRBJ1-5; TRBD1 matches at 9 bases. The CDR3 runs 16 residues. Per the germline V gene, CDR1 is DFQATT and CDR2 is SNEGSKA (reference sequence). The trim removed 6 bases at V and 0 bases at J, leaving 9 bases unmatched. The CDR3 sequence is CSAESGTGYSNQPQHF. The CDR3 DNA reads TGCAGTGCGGAATCCGGGACAGGGTATAGCAATCAGCCCCAGCATTTT.

As for this clonotype: A much larger clone differs by one base, so this may be a read error. No conserved phenylalanine or tryptophan is present at the end of the CDR3, so a read error is the likely explanation. The chain employs TRBV29-1 and TRBJ1-5, with D maybe TRBD1 (5 bases). The V end lost 6 bases, the J end lost 3 bases, and 12 bases lay between the germline ends. The CDR3 extends over 13 amino acids. Per germline, CDR1 SQVTM and CDR2 ANQGSEA. CDR3 nucleotide sequence: TGCAGCGTGGGGGTGGGGTTCAATCAGCCCCAGCATTCT. Its translation is CSVGVGFNQPQHS.

This clonotype was seen at least ten times. The CDR3 spells CASSRGLNQETQYF. In nucleotides, the CDR3 is TGCGCCAGCAGCCGTGGACTAAACCAAGAGACCCAGTACTTC. The rearrangement links TRBV4-1 to TRBJ2-5; TRBD2 might be the D (6 bases). Trimming stripped 4 bases from V and 0 bases from J, with 9 bases between. This CDR3 region has 14 residues. CDR1 is MGHRA, CDR2 YSYEKL, per germline.

This clonotype was detected ten times or more. The V and J genes are TRBV20-1 and TRBJ2-7; 8 bases match TRBD2. This CDR3 region has 15 residues. In germline, CDR1 is DFQATT, CDR2 SNEGSKA (reference sequence). The ends lost 5 bases at V and 1 base at J; junction bases unmatched: 10. The CDR3 loop reads CSAQRAGVLSYEQYF. DNA of the CDR3: TGCAGTGCTCAGCGAGCGGGAGTCTTGTCCTACGAGCAGTACTTC.

This clonotype appeared many times. The V call is TRBV5-1, the J call TRBJ2-7; 7 bases line up with TRBD2. V dropped 4 bases and J dropped 2; count of bases not matched to a gene: 3. The CDR3 totals 13 residues. The germline V gene encodes CDR1 SGHRS and CDR2 YFSETQ. CDR3 sequence reads: CASSLAETYEQYF. The CDR3 DNA follows: TGCGCCAGCAGCCTAGCGGAGACCTACGAGCAGTACTTC.

A note on this clonotype: This sequence may be a read error, since a much larger clone differs from it by one base. V usage is TRBV19 and J usage is TRBJ1-4; perhaps TRBD1 as D (6 bases). There are 14 residues in the CDR3. Germline-derived CDR1 and CDR2 are LNHDA and SQIVND (reference sequence). The chain's CDR3 is CASRDSAVNEKLLF. As DNA, the CDR3 is TGTGCCAGTAGGGACAGCGCCGTTAATGAAAAACTGCTTTTT.

This clonotype was seen at least ten times. V gene TRBV7-6 combines with J gene TRBJ2-1, with D perhaps being TRBD1 or TRBD2 (7 bases each). The CDR3 loop spans 17 amino acids. The germline gives CDR1 SGHVS, CDR2 FNYEAQ. V gave up 1 base and J gave up 2 bases, with 15 bases separating them. As DNA, the CDR3 is TGTGCCAGCAGCTTAGTATCAGGGGGGGGTCCCTACAATGAGCAGTTCTTC. Translating it yields CASSLVSGGGPYNEQFF.

On this clonotype itself: A read error may be the cause here, since a much bigger clone is one base away. The CDR3 end shows no conserved phenylalanine or tryptophan, and so a read error is likely. This chain links TRBV6-1 with TRBJ2-7; D unresolved. This CDR3 comprises 12 residues. V was trimmed by 2 bases and J by 4 bases, leaving 6 bases between them. Germline CDR1 MNHNS, CDR2 SASEGT. The CDR3 region is CASSEWGYEQYL. The CDR3 bases are TGTGCCAGCAGTGAATGGGGTTACGAGCAGTACCTC.

The sample holds many counts of this clonotype. The chain is built from TRBV10-2 and TRBJ2-3; TRBD2 matches at 10 bases. This CDR3 is 13 amino acids long. Germline trimming cut 6 bases from V and 5 bases from J; bases unmatched to any gene: 2. Germline assignment: CDR1 WSHSY and CDR2 SAAADI. CDR3 in DNA: TGCGCCAGCAGACTAGCGGGGAGAGATACGCAGTATTTT. It yields the protein CASRLAGRDTQYF.

This clonotype showed up many times. The CDR3 coding sequence is TGTGCCAGCAGAACAGGGCCTACCTACGAGCAGTACTTC. Its translation is CASRTGPTYEQYF. This chain uses TRBV7-9 with TRBJ2-7; D may be TRBD1 (6 bases). The CDR3 consists of 13 residues. Germline V CDR1 and CDR2: SEHNR, FQNEAQ (reference sequence). The ends were cut back, 6 bases at V and 2 bases at J, with 11 bases in the middle.

This clonotype was seen repeatedly, ten times or more. The CDR3 nucleotides are TGTGCCAGCAGCTTATACGACGGAGAGCAGTTCTTC. This translates into CASSLYDGEQFF. The rearrangement joins TRBV7-9 to TRBJ2-1; no definite D call. The CDR3 has 12 residues. Trimming shortened V by 2 bases and J by 10 bases, and 9 bases separated the two germline ends. Germline-derived CDR1 and CDR2 are SEHNR and FQNEAQ (reference sequence).